Below, 12 T cell receptor beta chains from the same sample are listed, as sequenced in a study of Tregs in tolerant kidney transplant recipients. The protocol was immunoSEQ multiplex PCR, while the TCRdb copy is restricted to in-frame clones and leaves out a portion. The top ten hold around 5.5% of the sample, which has fewer than 70,000 clones, more than 70% seen once. Sequenced: CD4+ T cells from blood. The source of these receptors is a human donor in good health.

The chain joins TRBV5-5 to TRBJ2-7, with D perhaps assigned TRBD1 or TRBD2 (6 bases each). This CDR3 is built from 13 residues. Germline assignment: CDR1 SGHKS and CDR2 YYEKEE (reference sequence). Between the trimmed V and J ends, which lost 4 bases and 2 bases, there was a span of 10 bases. The CDR3 nucleotides are TGTGCCAGCAGCGCCGGGGGCCCCTACGAGCAGTACTTC. Protein product: CASSAGGPYEQYF.

This chain links TRBV5-6 with TRBJ2-5, with D hard to call. Trimming stripped 4 bases from V and 2 bases from J, with 15 bases between. Germline V CDR1 and CDR2: SGHDT, YYEEEE. The CDR3 extends over 15 amino acids. The CDR3 coding sequence is TGTGCCAGCAGCCCACTCCCCACTACGCAAGAGACCCAGTACTTC. Amino acids: CASSPLPTTQETQYF. Full variable domain (rest looked up from reference TRBV5-6 and TRBJ2-5): DAGVTQSPTHLIKTRGQQVTLRCSPKSGHDTVSWYQQALGQGPQFIFQYYEEEERQRGNFPDRFSGHQFPNYSSELNVNALLLGDSALYLCASSPLPTTQETQYFGPGTRLLVL.

The chain joins TRBV5-3 to TRBJ1-5, with unresolved D. TRBV5-3 is noted as an ORF with a role that remains uncertain. This CDR3 is built from 14 residues. V lost 3 bases, J lost 7 bases, and 14 bases lay in between. CDR3 in amino acids: CARSSSGSGQPQHF. Written as DNA, the CDR3 is TGTGCCAGAAGCTCCTCGGGGTCGGGACAGCCCCAGCATTTT.

This chain connects TRBV4-2 to TRBJ2-3; TRBD2 agrees at 16 bases. Germline lookup yields CDR1 LGHNA and CDR2 YNFKEQ. V dropped 3 bases and J dropped 4; count of bases not matched to a gene: 10. The CDR3 extends over 19 amino acids. The CDR3 is CASSQTGTSGRGRADTQYF. CDR3 coding DNA: TGTGCCAGCAGCCAGACCGGGACTAGCGGGAGGGGAAGGGCAGATACGCAGTATTTT.

J is TRBJ1-2 and V is TRBV14; D remains ambiguous. The V and J ends lost 4 bases and 2 bases respectively, with 11 bases between them. The CDR3 is 14 residues long. Germline CDR1 is SGHDN and CDR2 is FVKESK. The CDR3 nucleotides read TGTGCCAGCAGCCCCCTTATCGAAAACTATGGCTACACCTTC. Translating gives CASSPLIENYGYTF.

The genes are TRBV4-2 and TRBJ2-2, with D possibly TRBD2 on 5 matching bases. V lost 4 bases, J lost 1 base, and 19 bases lay in between. The CDR3 consists of 18 residues. The V gene's germline CDR1 is LGHNA and CDR2 YNFKEQ. The CDR3: CASSPGVAAELNTGELFF. The CDR3 DNA is TGTGCCAGCAGCCCCGGAGTGGCAGCGGAGTTGAACACCGGGGAGCTGTTTTTT.

This clone was recorded only once. The J gene is TRBJ2-1, the V gene TRBV4-3, with D hard to call. Per germline, CDR1 LGHNA and CDR2 YSLEER. V dropped 1 base and J dropped 6 bases, with 13 bases sitting between them. This CDR3 region has 15 residues. CDR3 sequence: CASSQAPMWTNEQFF. The CDR3 coding sequence is TGCGCCAGCAGCCAAGCGCCCATGTGGACCAATGAGCAGTTCTTC.

The CDR3 sequence is CASSPRPARVVEAFF. In DNA form, the CDR3 reads TGTGCCAGCTCACCGCGTCCGGCGCGGGTTGTTGAAGCTTTCTTT. The rearrangement links TRBV18 to TRBJ1-1; D gene ambiguous. Trimming left V 3 bases short and J 7 bases short, with 18 bases between. This CDR3 has 15 amino acids. Germline V CDR1 and CDR2: KGHSH, LQKENI.

This clone was seen a handful of times. This rearrangement joins TRBV7-6 to TRBJ1-6, with D unresolved. Trimming removed 5 bases at V and 9 bases at J, with 20 bases between. This CDR3 spans 16 amino acids. Germline lookup yields CDR1 SGHVS and CDR2 FNYEAQ. In nucleotides, the CDR3 is TGTGCCAGCAGCCTTTCCGAGGGAGCGCCCTCTTCACCCCTCCACTTT. Amino acid sequence: CASSLSEGAPSSPLHF.

The rearrangement uses TRBV6-1 and TRBJ1-2; a possible D gene is TRBD1 (5 bases). The germline V and J ends were trimmed by 5 bases and 8 bases, with 18 bases remaining between them. The CDR3 contains 14 residues. Germline V gives CDR1 MNHNS, CDR2 SASEGT. The CDR3 bases are TGTGCCAGCAGTCCCGACAGTCCTTGGAGGGGCTACACCTTC. Amino acids: CASSPDSPWRGYTF.

This clone was detected a few times. The chain couples TRBV30 to TRBJ1-2; D gene uncertain. Between the trimmed V and J ends, which lost 1 base and 2 bases, there was a span of 8 bases. This CDR3 is built from 13 residues. The germline V gene has CDR1 GTSNPN and CDR2 SVGIG (reference sequence). CDR3 bases: TGTGCCTGGAGTGGAGGGCGAAACTATGGCTACACCTTC. Translated: CAWSGGRNYGYTF.

This clone was recorded a few times. CDR3 sequence (DNA): TGTGCCAGCAGCGTAGCTGCTGGGGCCTATGGCTACACCTTC. It specifies CASSVAAGAYGYTF. The gene calls are TRBV9 and TRBJ1-2; possible D gene TRBD1, 5 bases. V was shortened by 0 bases and J by 4 bases, with 10 bases between the two germline ends. Germline values: CDR1 SGDLS, CDR2 YYNGEE. The CDR3 sequence is 14 residues long.